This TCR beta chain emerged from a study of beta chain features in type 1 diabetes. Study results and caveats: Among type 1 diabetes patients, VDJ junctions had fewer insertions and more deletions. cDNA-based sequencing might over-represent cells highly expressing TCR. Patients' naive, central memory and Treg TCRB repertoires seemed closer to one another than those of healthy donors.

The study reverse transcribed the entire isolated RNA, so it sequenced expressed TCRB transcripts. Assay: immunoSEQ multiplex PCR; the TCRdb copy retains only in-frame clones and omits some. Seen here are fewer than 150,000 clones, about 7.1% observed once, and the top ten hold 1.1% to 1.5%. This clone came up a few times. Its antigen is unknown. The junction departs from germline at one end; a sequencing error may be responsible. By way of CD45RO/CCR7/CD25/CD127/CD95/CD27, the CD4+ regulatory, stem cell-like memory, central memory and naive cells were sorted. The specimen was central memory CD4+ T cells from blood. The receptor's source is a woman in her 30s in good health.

CDR3 sequence reads: CAISDYENPEAFF. The CDR3 nucleotides are TGTGCCATCAGTGATTACGAGAACCCTGAAGCTTTCTTT. The chain links TRBV6-5 to TRBJ1-1; no firm D call. The CDR3 has 13 residues. Germline V gene data show CDR1 as MNHEY and CDR2 as SVGAGI.